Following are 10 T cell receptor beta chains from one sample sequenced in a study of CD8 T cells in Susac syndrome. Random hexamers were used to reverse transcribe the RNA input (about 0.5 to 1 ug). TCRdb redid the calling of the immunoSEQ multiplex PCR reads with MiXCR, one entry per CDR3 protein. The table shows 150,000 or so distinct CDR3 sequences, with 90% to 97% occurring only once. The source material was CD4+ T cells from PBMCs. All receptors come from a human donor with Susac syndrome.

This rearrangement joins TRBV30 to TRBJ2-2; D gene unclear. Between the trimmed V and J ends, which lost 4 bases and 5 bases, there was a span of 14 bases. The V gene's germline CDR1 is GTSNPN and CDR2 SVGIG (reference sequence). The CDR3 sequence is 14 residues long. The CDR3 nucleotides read TGTGCCTGGACTGCGGCCAGCCGAACCGGGGAGCTGTTTTTT. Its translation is CAWTAASRTGELFF.

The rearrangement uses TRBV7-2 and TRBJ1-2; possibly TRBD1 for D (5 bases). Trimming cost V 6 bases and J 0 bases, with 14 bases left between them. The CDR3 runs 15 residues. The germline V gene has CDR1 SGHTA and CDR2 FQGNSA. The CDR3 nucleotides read TGTGCCAGCAGGGATCGGACAACAACTAACTATGGCTACACCTTC. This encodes CASRDRTTTNYGYTF. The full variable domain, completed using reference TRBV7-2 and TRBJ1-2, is GAGVSQSPSNKVTEKGKDVELRCDPISGHTALYWYRQSLGQGLEFLIYFQGNSAPDKSGLPSDRFSAERTGGSVSTLTIQRTQQEDSAVYLCASRDRTTTNYGYTFGSGTRLTVV.

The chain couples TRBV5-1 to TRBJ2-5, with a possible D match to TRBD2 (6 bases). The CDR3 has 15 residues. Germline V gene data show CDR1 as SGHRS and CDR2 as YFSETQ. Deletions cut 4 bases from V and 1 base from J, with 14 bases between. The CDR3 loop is CASSPGRRGQETQYF. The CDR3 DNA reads TGCGCCAGCAGCCCGGGACGGAGGGGCCAAGAGACCCAGTACTTC. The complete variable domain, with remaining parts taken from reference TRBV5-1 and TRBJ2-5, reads KAGVTQTPRYLIKTRGQQVTLSCSPISGHRSVSWYQQTPGQGLQFLFEYFSETQRNKGNFPGRFSGRQFSNSRSEMNVSTLELGDSALYLCASSPGRRGQETQYFGPGTRLLVL.

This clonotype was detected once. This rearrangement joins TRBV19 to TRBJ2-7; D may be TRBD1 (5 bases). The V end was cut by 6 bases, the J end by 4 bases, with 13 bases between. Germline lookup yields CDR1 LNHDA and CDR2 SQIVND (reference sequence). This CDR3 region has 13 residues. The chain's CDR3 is CASRSSQGYEQYF. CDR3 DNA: TGTGCCAGTAGGTCGAGCCAGGGATACGAGCAGTACTTC.

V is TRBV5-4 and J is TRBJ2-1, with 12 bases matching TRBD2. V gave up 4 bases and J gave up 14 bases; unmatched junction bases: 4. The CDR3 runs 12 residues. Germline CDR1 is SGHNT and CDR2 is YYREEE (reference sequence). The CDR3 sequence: CASSNTSGRKFF. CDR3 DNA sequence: TGTGCCAGCAGCAACACTAGCGGGAGGAAGTTCTTC.

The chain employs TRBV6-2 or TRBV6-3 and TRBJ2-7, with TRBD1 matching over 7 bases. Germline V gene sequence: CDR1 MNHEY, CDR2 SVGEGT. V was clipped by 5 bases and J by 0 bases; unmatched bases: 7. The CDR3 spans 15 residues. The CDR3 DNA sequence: TGTGCCAGCAGTCACGGGACAGCGAACTCCTACGAGCAGTACGTC. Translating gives CASSHGTANSYEQYV.

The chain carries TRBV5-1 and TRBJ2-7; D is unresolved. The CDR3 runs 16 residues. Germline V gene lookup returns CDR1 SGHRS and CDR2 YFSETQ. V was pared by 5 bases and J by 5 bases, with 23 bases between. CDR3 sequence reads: CASRSLLLVSANEQYF. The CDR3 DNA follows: TGCGCCAGCAGAAGTTTGCTGCTCGTGTCAGCAAACGAGCAGTACTTC.

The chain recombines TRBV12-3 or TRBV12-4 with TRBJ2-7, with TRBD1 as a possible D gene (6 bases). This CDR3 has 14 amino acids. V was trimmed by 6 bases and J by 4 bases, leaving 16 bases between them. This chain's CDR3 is CASRRRDTEYEQYF. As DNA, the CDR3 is TGTGCCAGCAGGCGCCGGGACACGGAATACGAGCAGTACTTC.

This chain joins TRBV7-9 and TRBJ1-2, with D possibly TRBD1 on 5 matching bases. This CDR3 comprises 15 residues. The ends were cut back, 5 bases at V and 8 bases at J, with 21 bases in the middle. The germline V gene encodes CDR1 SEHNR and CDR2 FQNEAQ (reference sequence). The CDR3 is CASSTEALDMGGYTF. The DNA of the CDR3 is TGTGCCAGCAGCACCGAGGCCTTGGACATGGGCGGCTACACCTTC.

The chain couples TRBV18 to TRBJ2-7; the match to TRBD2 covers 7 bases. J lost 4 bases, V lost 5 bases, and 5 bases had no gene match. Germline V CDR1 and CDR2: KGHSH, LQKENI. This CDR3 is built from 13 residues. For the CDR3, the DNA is TGTGCCAGCTCAAAGGCTAGCGGATACGAGCAGTACTTC. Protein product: CASSKASGYEQYF.